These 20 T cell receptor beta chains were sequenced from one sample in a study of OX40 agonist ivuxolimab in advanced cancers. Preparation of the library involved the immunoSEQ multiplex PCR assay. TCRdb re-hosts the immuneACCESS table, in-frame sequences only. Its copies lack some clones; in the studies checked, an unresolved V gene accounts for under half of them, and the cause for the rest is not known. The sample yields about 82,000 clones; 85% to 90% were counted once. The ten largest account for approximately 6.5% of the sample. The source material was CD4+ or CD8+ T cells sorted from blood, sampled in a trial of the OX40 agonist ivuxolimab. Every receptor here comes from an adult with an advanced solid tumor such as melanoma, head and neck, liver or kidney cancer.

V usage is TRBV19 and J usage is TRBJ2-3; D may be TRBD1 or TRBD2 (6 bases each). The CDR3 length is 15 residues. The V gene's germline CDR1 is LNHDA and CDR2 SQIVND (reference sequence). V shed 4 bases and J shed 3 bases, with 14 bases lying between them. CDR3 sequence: CASSNRGGWTDTQYF. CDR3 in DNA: TGTGCCAGTAGTAACAGAGGGGGGTGGACAGATACGCAGTATTTT.

CDR3 nucleotide sequence: TGTGCCAGCAGCTCCGGGACTAGCGGCTACAATGAGCAGTTCTTC. Its translation is CASSSGTSGYNEQFF. J is TRBJ2-1 and V is TRBV6-5, with 11 positions matching TRBD2. The ends lost 6 bases at V and 3 bases at J; junction bases unmatched: 4. Germline CDR1 and CDR2: MNHEY and SVGAGI. This CDR3 comprises 15 residues.

In DNA, the CDR3 is TGTGCCAGCAGCTTAGGGTCTCGACAGCTCTCTGGAAACACCATATATTTT. It is translated as CASSLGSRQLSGNTIYF. The V and J genes are TRBV7-9 and TRBJ1-3; D perhaps matches TRBD1 (5 bases). The V end was cut by 1 base, the J end by 0 bases, with 13 bases between. This CDR3 comprises 17 residues. CDR1 is SEHNR, CDR2 FQNEAQ, per germline (reference sequence).

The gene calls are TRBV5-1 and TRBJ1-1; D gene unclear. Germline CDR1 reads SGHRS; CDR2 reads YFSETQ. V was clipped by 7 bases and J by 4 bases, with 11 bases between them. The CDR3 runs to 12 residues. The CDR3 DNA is TGCGCCAGCTCCGGGGTAGGCACTGAAGCTTTCTTT. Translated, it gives CASSGVGTEAFF. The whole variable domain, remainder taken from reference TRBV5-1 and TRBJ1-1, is KAGVTQTPRYLIKTRGQQVTLSCSPISGHRSVSWYQQTPGQGLQFLFEYFSETQRNKGNFPGRFSGRQFSNSRSEMNVSTLELGDSALYLCASSGVGTEAFFGQGTRLTVV.

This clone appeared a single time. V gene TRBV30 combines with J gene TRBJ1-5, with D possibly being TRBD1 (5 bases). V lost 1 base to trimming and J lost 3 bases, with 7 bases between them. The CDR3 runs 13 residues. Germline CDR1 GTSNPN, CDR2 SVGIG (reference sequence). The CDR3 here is CAWSGGDNQPQHF. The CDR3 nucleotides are TGTGCCTGGAGTGGGGGGGACAATCAGCCCCAGCATTTT.

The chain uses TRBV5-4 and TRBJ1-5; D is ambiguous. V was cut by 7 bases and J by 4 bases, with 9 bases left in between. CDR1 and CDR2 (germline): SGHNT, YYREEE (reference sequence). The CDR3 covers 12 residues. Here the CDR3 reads CASGPQNQPQHF. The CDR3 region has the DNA TGTGCCAGCGGCCCACAAAATCAGCCCCAGCATTTT.

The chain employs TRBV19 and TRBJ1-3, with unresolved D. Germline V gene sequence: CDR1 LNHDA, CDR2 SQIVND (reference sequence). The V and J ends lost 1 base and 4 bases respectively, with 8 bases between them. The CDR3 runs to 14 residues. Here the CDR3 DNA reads TGTGCCAGTAGTATAGCGGAAGCAGGAAACACCATATATTTT. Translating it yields CASSIAEAGNTIYF.

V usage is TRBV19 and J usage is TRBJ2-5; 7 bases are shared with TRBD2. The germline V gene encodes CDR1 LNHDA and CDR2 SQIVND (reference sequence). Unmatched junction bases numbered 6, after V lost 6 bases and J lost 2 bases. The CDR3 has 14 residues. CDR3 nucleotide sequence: TGTGCCAGTAGCCAGCTAGCGGAACAAGAGACCCAGTACTTC. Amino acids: CASSQLAEQETQYF.

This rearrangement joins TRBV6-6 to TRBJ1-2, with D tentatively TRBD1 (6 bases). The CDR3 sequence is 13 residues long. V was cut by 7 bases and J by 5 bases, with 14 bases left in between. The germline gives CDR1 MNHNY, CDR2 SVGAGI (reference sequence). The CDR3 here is CASTWGALYGYTF. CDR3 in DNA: TGTGCCAGCACTTGGGGGGCCTTATATGGCTACACCTTC.

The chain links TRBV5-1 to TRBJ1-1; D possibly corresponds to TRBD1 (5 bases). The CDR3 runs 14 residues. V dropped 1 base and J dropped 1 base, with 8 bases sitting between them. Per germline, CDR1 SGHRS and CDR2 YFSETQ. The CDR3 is CASSLLGQNTEAFF. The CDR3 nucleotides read TGCGCCAGCAGCTTGCTCGGACAGAACACTGAAGCTTTCTTT.

The CDR3 region is CASSYYLAGDGELFF. CDR3 DNA sequence: TGTGCCAGCAGTTACTACCTAGCGGGAGACGGGGAGCTGTTTTTT. The gene calls are TRBV6-6 and TRBJ2-2; 10 positions agree with TRBD2. This CDR3 is 15 amino acids long. The V and J ends lost 1 base and 7 bases, in that order; junction bases with no gene match: 3. Per germline, CDR1 MNHNY and CDR2 SVGAGI (reference sequence).

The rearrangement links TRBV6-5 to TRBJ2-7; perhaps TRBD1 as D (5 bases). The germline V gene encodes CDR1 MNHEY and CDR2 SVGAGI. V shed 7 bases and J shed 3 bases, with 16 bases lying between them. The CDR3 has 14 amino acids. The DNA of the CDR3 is TGTGCCAGCATTCTTCGACAGACAAGCTACGAGCAGTACTTC. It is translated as CASILRQTSYEQYF.

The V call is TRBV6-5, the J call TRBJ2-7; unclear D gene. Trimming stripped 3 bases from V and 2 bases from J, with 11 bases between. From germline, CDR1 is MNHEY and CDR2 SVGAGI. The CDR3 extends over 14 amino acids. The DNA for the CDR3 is TGTGCCAGCAGTTATGGCGGCAGCCCCTACGAGCAGTACTTC. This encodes CASSYGGSPYEQYF.

CDR3 residues: CASSLGGGGSGNTIYF. Here the CDR3 DNA reads TGTGCCAGCAGCTTAGGTGGAGGGGGCTCTGGAAACACCATATATTTT. This chain joins TRBV7-8 and TRBJ1-3, with D possibly being TRBD1 (6 bases). CDR1 and CDR2 from the germline V gene are SGHVS and FQNEAQ. This CDR3 is 16 amino acids long. V was cut by 1 base and J by 0 bases, with 10 bases left in between.

The DNA of the CDR3 is TGTGCCAGCAGCTTGAGTGGCGGTTTCTCCTATAATTCACCCCTCCACTTT. Encoded protein: CASSLSGGFSYNSPLHF. V is TRBV5-6 and J is TRBJ1-6; D gene uncertain. Per the germline V gene, CDR1 is SGHDT and CDR2 is YYEEEE. V lost 1 base and J 0 bases, leaving 11 bases between the germline ends. There are 17 residues in the CDR3.

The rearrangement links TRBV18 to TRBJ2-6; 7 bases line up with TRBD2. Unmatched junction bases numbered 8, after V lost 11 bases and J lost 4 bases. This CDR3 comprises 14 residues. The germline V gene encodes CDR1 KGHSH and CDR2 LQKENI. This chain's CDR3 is CASGEGMGANVLTF. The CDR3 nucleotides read TGTGCCTCCGGGGAGGGGATGGGGGCCAACGTCCTGACTTTC.

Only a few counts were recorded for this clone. The CDR3 here is CASSFLAGEVSPTDTQYF. In DNA, the CDR3 is TGTGCCAGCAGCTTCTTAGCGGGAGAGGTTTCCCCCACAGATACGCAGTATTTT. The chain uses TRBV7-6 and TRBJ2-3; 9 nucleotides align to TRBD2. The CDR3 runs 18 residues. V lost 3 bases and J lost 2; bases outside the gene matches: 12. Germline V gives CDR1 SGHVS, CDR2 FNYEAQ.

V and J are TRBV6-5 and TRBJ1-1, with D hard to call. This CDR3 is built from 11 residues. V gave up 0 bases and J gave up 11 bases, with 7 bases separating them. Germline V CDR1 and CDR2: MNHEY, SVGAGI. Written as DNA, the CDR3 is TGTGCCAGCAGTTACTCGGGGTCGGCTTTCTTT. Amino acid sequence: CASSYSGSAFF.

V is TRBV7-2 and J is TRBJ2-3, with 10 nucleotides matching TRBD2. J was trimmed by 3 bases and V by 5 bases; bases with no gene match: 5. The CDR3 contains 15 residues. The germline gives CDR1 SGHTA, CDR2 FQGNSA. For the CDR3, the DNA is TGTGCCAGCAGCACTACTAGCGGGGTAACAGATACGCAGTATTTT. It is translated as CASSTTSGVTDTQYF.

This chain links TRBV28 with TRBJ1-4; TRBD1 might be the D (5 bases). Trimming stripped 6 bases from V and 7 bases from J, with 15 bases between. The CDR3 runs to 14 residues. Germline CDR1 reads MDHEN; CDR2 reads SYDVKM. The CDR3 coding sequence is TGTGCCAGCAGCCTGGGGGGGGAGGGTGAAAAACTGTTTTTT. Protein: CASSLGGEGEKLFF.